Given below is one TCR beta chain in context. Its target is unknown. Produced via immunoSEQ multiplex PCR; TCRdb's table is partial and in-frame only. The sample lists around 120,000 clones, 75% to 90% occurring once. This entry is derived from a study of identifying expanded T cells in peripheral blood. Study conclusions and caveats: Across healthy donors, higher total template counts meant significantly greater roughly two-week count variance. Technical replicates showed about 1.2 changed clones; two weeks 15 to 20; four weeks 19.

V was cut by 2 bases and J by 7 bases, with 14 bases left in between. The CDR3 is 14 residues long. Germline V gene lookup returns CDR1 MNHEY and CDR2 SMNVEV (reference sequence). During the collection period, no donor immune events like infections were recorded. The sequence derives from a person between 18 and 75 years old in good health. Sequences were obtained from blood. This chain joins TRBV27 and TRBJ2-5; TRBD2 might be the D (5 bases). CDR3 sequence: CASSLKSGLGTQYF. As DNA, the CDR3 is TGTGCCAGCAGTTTAAAGTCGGGATTGGGGACCCAGTACTTC.